This T cell receptor beta chain was sequenced during a study of T cells after yellow fever vaccination. On the study more broadly: When fractions had low cell numbers, they were prepared with SMART-Seq v4 Ultra Low Input.

Findings and limits, study-wide: Among all clonotypes, a small share was observed in both CD4 and CD8 compartments. Most primary-vaccination clones recurred post-booster (roughly 96% CD4, about 87% CD8). Abundant clonotypes from the bulk population could get into FACS-sorted repertoires as contaminants.

TCRdb re-called the 5' RACE reads through MiXCR, storing one row per CDR3 protein. Of around 550,000 distinct CDR3 sequences detected, less than 20% appear once; the ten largest clones hold roughly an eighth. As regards this clonotype: Its antigen is undetermined.

Per the germline V gene, CDR1 is SEHNR and CDR2 is FQNEAQ (reference sequence). This CDR3 comprises 19 residues. V lost 3 bases to trimming and J lost 5 bases; unmatched junction nucleotides: 19. Sequenced here: PBMCs, sampled 15 days after the yellow fever booster vaccination. This clonotype originated in a man under 40 who received the YFV17D yellow fever vaccine. J is TRBJ2-5 and V is TRBV7-9; TRBD2 matches 9 bases. CDR3 region: CASSFPNGASGISLETQYF. For the CDR3, the DNA is TGTGCCAGCAGCTTCCCTAATGGGGCTAGCGGGATTTCTTTGGAGACCCAGTACTTC.